The 5 T cell receptor beta chains below come from one sample, sequenced in a study of cytomegalovirus exposure and HLA in healthy donors. In the PCR, 60 Vbeta and 13 Jbeta primers were used. Only in-frame clones appear in the TCRdb table, and some are missing; sequencing was by immunoSEQ multiplex PCR. This sample has about 140,000 clones; 61% occur once, and the top ten carry about 1.8%. Input material: PBMCs. The receptor source for this set is a male donor in good health and CMV-seronegative.

This clone was counted between two and nine times. This rearrangement joins TRBV2 to TRBJ2-1; TRBD1 matches 9 bases. The CDR3 extends over 13 amino acids. Trimming removed 1 base from V and 12 bases from J; junction bases left unmatched: 4. Looked up from germline, CDR1 is SNHLY and CDR2 is FYNNEI. DNA of the CDR3: TGTGCCAGCAGTGAAGTGGGGACAGGGACGCAGTTCTTC. Translated: CASSEVGTGTQFF.

The chain is built from TRBV2 and TRBJ1-1; TRBD1 matches 10 bases. The V gene end was trimmed by 8 bases and the J gene end by 3 bases; junction bases not matched to a gene: 15. Germline loops: CDR1 SNHLY, CDR2 FYNNEI. The CDR3 sequence is 17 residues long. CDR3 amino acids: CASGWDRGLAGDTEAFF. CDR3 bases: TGTGCCAGCGGCTGGGACAGGGGTCTGGCTGGGGACACTGAAGCTTTCTTT.

This clone was found a few times. The chain is built from TRBV29-1 and TRBJ1-4, with D tentatively TRBD1 (6 bases). The germline CDR1 and CDR2 sequences are SQVTM and ANQGSEA. Trimming cost V 6 bases and J 5 bases, with 13 bases left between them. CDR3 length equals 13 residues. CDR3 loop: CSVPGTPNEKLFF. Written as DNA, the CDR3 is TGCAGCGTGCCCGGGACACCGAATGAAAAACTGTTTTTT. The full variable domain, its missing parts supplied by reference TRBV29-1 and TRBJ1-4, is SAVISQKPSRDICQRGTSLTIQCQVDSQVTMMFWYRQQPGQSLTLIATANQGSEATYESGFVIDKFPISRPNLTFSTLTVSNMSPEDSSIYLCSVPGTPNEKLFFGSGTQLSVL.

This clone was observed a few times. The chain employs TRBV4-1 and TRBJ1-6, with a weak D call TRBD1 (5 bases). This CDR3 comprises 15 residues. The germline V gene has CDR1 MGHRA and CDR2 YSYEKL. V shed 3 bases and J shed 13 bases, with 19 bases lying between them. CDR3 nucleotide sequence: TGCGCCAGCAGCCATGAATTACAGGTATCGCGTCCCCTCCACTTT. It codes for CASSHELQVSRPLHF.

This clone showed up many times. The V and J genes are TRBV7-6 and TRBJ1-6, with a possible D match to TRBD1 (6 bases). Germline CDR1 reads SGHVS; CDR2 reads FNYEAQ. The CDR3 runs 16 residues. Trimming took off 5 bases at V and 10 bases at J, with 21 bases between the two ends. The CDR3 DNA sequence: TGTGCCAGCAGCCCAACGCCAGGGGCTTTAGAATCACCCCTCCACTTT. Translated: CASSPTPGALESPLHF.